One TCR beta chain is described in this entry. Its cognate antigen is unknown. The data stem from a study of cytomegalovirus exposure and HLA in healthy donors. Study-wide findings and caveats: TCR beta chains numbering more than 150 were designated cytomegalovirus-associated. CMV serostatus alone was available as immune exposure information.

The V gene end was trimmed by 4 bases and the J gene end by 1 base; junction bases not matched to a gene: 7. Germline CDR1 LNHDA, CDR2 SQIVND (reference sequence). This CDR3 region has 15 residues. Researchers ran the PCR with 60 Vbeta and 13 Jbeta primers. Using immunoSEQ multiplex PCR, the repertoire was profiled, and TCRdb retains in-frame clones only, with some absent. The sample contains roughly 150,000 clones, around 74% of which appear only once. The specimen was PBMCs. This sequence was found in a female donor in good health and CMV-seronegative. This chain joins TRBV19 and TRBJ2-7, with TRBD1 identical over 7 bases. The CDR3 DNA sequence: TGTGCCAGTAGTACCTCCGGGACAGCGTCCTACGAGCAGTACTTC. It translates to CASSTSGTASYEQYF.